This T cell receptor (beta chain) was obtained from a study of T-cell reconstitution after alpha-beta-depleted transplantation in children. Preparation of the TCRbeta library involved a method that used unique molecular identifiers. In TCRdb, the PCR reads were re-called with MiXCR into one record per CDR3 protein. The sample contains approximately 520,000 distinct CDR3 sequences, roughly an eighth of which appear only once. In its sample, this clonotype was seen many times. No antigen is known for it. CDR3 length: 14 amino acids. V was clipped by 3 bases and J by 0 bases, with 6 bases between them. CDR1 is MNHEY, CDR2 SMNVEV, per germline (reference sequence). Regarding the study as a whole: By one year post-transplant, T-cell counts and diversity largely arose from T cells that were newly produced.

Sequenced here: PBMCs, mostly from graft donor cells, sampled 180 days after TCRalphabeta/CD19-depleted stem cell transplant. The receptor's source is a female patient between 2 and 10 years old who had a stem cell transplant for aplastic anemia, so the T cells may come from the graft donor. The genes are TRBV27 and TRBJ1-5; D unresolved. The CDR3 bases are TGTGCCAGCAGTTTGGAGTATAGCAATCAGCCCCAGCATTTT. This codes for CASSLEYSNQPQHF.